The next 29 T cell receptor beta chains were all read from a single sample in a study of blood T cell repertoires in COVID-19. Method: immunoSEQ multiplex PCR; TCRdb's copy keeps in-frame clones and lacks some. The data hold around 290,000 clones, with 75% to 95% observed a single time. Sequencing was carried out using PBMCs or T cells enriched from blood (not recorded which). The receptor set was obtained from a woman aged 30 to 39 who had recovered from COVID-19.

The V and J genes are TRBV9 and TRBJ1-1, with 8 nucleotides matching TRBD1. Per germline, CDR1 SGDLS and CDR2 YYNGEE. CDR3 length: 17 residues. V shed 4 bases and J 2 bases; nucleotides not matched to a gene: 13. The chain's CDR3 is CASSPEGTGGLNTEAFF. The CDR3 region has the DNA TGTGCCAGCAGCCCTGAGGGAACAGGGGGGCTCAACACTGAAGCTTTCTTT.

The V gene is TRBV24-1, the J gene TRBJ2-1; D unclear. The germline V and J ends were trimmed by 1 base and 9 bases, with 9 bases remaining between them. CDR1 KGHDR and CDR2 SFDVKD come from the germline V gene. This CDR3 has 13 amino acids. CDR3 region: CATSDFTYGEQFF. In DNA, the CDR3 is TGTGCCACCAGTGATTTTACTTACGGTGAGCAGTTCTTC.

This clone was counted between two and nine times. The chain uses TRBV9 and TRBJ2-2; D remains ambiguous. The CDR3 has 15 amino acids. The germline V gene has CDR1 SGDLS and CDR2 YYNGEE. V gave up 0 bases and J gave up 4 bases, with 10 bases separating them. The CDR3 loop is CASSVAVSGTGELFF. The CDR3 coding sequence is TGTGCCAGCAGCGTAGCTGTCTCGGGCACCGGGGAGCTGTTTTTT.

This sequence joins TRBV24-1 and TRBJ2-5, with a possible D match to TRBD1 (7 bases). V was trimmed by 1 base and J by 4 bases, leaving 15 bases between them. The CDR3 runs to 16 residues. Germline V gene sequence: CDR1 KGHDR, CDR2 SFDVKD. The CDR3 DNA sequence: TGTGCCACCAGTGATTTAAAGGGGGCAGCGGGAGAGACCCAGTACTTC. This gives the protein CATSDLKGAAGETQYF.

This chain uses TRBV4-3 with TRBJ2-7; tentative D call: TRBD1 (5 bases). The CDR3 is 15 residues long. Deletions cut 4 bases from V and 0 bases from J, with 13 bases between. Germline V CDR1 and CDR2: LGHNA, YSLEER. The CDR3 sequence is CASSRKQENSYEQYF. In DNA form, the CDR3 reads TGCGCCAGCAGCCGCAAACAGGAAAACTCCTACGAGCAGTACTTC.

The V gene is TRBV7-2, the J gene TRBJ2-6, with no clear D. Looked up from germline, CDR1 is SGHTA and CDR2 is FQGNSA. V was cut by 5 bases and J by 2 bases, with 13 bases left in between. The CDR3 has 16 amino acids. Here the CDR3 reads CASSPRWAAGANVLTF. CDR3 nucleotides: TGTGCCAGCAGCCCCAGGTGGGCAGCTGGGGCCAACGTCCTGACTTTC.

V and J are TRBV6-2 or TRBV6-3 and TRBJ1-2; D uncertain. CDR1 is MNHEY and CDR2 is SVGEGT in the germline V gene. V was pared by 5 bases and J by 6 bases, with 7 bases between. This CDR3 spans 11 amino acids. CDR3 residues: CASSNGNGYTF. CDR3 nucleotides: TGTGCCAGCAGTAACGGGAATGGCTACACCTTC.

The chain joins TRBV2 to TRBJ2-2; the D gene is possibly TRBD2 (5 bases). CDR1 is SNHLY, CDR2 FYNNEI, per germline. This CDR3 contains 14 residues. The V and J ends lost 6 bases and 4 bases respectively, with 12 bases between them. CDR3 loop: CASRREKGTGELFF. In DNA form, the CDR3 reads TGTGCCAGCAGGAGGGAGAAGGGCACCGGGGAGCTGTTTTTT.

The CDR3 here is CASGGDGAYNEQFF. The CDR3 nucleotides read TGCGCCAGCGGGGGGGACGGGGCCTACAATGAGCAGTTCTTC. The gene calls are TRBV5-1 and TRBJ2-1; 7 nucleotides line up with TRBD2. V shed 7 bases, J shed 2 bases, and the junction held 6 bases outside the gene matches. The CDR3 runs 14 residues. The V gene's germline CDR1 is SGHRS and CDR2 YFSETQ.

The V call is TRBV28, the J call TRBJ2-7, with D uncertain. V lost 1 base and J 1 base, leaving 11 bases between the germline ends. The CDR3 has 15 residues. The germline V gene has CDR1 MDHEN and CDR2 SYDVKM. CDR3 residues: CASSLSDGRSYEQYF. Here the CDR3 DNA reads TGTGCCAGCAGTTTATCTGATGGCAGGTCCTACGAGCAGTACTTC.

The chain is built from TRBV5-5 and TRBJ2-3; TRBD2 agrees at 7 bases. Per germline, CDR1 SGHKS and CDR2 YYEKEE (reference sequence). The CDR3 length is 15 residues. Trimming took 4 bases from V and 0 from J; bases not matched to a gene: 5. CDR3 protein: CASSRDYPSTDTQYF. The CDR3 region has the DNA TGTGCCAGCAGCCGGGACTACCCTAGCACAGATACGCAGTATTTT.

This chain connects TRBV2 to TRBJ2-7, with TRBD2 identical over 12 bases. Germline assignment: CDR1 SNHLY and CDR2 FYNNEI. The CDR3 loop spans 15 amino acids. V trimming: 7 bases; J trimming: 6 bases; junction bases outside the gene matches: 10. The CDR3 sequence: CASNLAGGSLGEQYF. CDR3 nucleotides: TGTGCCAGCAATCTAGCGGGAGGGTCTCTTGGCGAGCAGTACTTC.

V usage is TRBV18 and J usage is TRBJ2-1, with 7 nucleotides matching TRBD1. The J segment lost 7 bases and the V segment lost 3 bases, leaving 9 bases of the junction unmatched. This CDR3 is built from 15 residues. Per germline, CDR1 KGHSH and CDR2 LQKENI. Here the CDR3 reads CASSPDRALGNEQFF. DNA for the CDR3: TGTGCCAGCTCACCCGACAGGGCCCTAGGGAATGAGCAGTTCTTC.

This sequence joins TRBV15 and TRBJ2-1; D remains unclear. Germline V gene sequence: CDR1 LNHNV, CDR2 YYDKDF (reference sequence). The CDR3 has 15 amino acids. Trimming removed 1 base from V and 0 bases from J, with 7 bases in between. The chain's CDR3 is CATSRGLSSYNEQFF. DNA for the CDR3: TGTGCCACCAGCAGAGGACTTAGCTCCTACAATGAGCAGTTCTTC. Full variable domain (outside the CDR3, taken from reference TRBV15 and TRBJ2-1): DAMVIQNPRYQVTQFGKPVTLSCSQTLNHNVMYWYQQKSSQAPKLLFHYYDKDFNNEADTPDNFQSRRPNTSFCFLDIRSPGLGDTAMYLCATSRGLSSYNEQFFGPGTRLTVL.

The CDR3 reads CASSSANPGRATGNTIYF. The DNA for the CDR3 is TGTGCCAGCAGTTCCGCAAACCCCGGGCGGGCAACTGGAAACACCATATATTTT. The chain recombines TRBV5-6 with TRBJ1-3, with D unclear. V gave up 5 bases and J gave up 2 bases, with 23 bases separating them. Germline-derived CDR1 and CDR2 are SGHDT and YYEEEE. The CDR3 extends over 18 amino acids.

The chain joins TRBV7-2 to TRBJ2-7; D possibly corresponds to TRBD1 (8 bases). The CDR3 runs 17 residues. Germline V CDR1 and CDR2: SGHTA, FQGNSA. Trimming left V 6 bases short and J 0 bases short, with 21 bases between. The CDR3 coding sequence is TGTGCCAGCAGGGGGGGGCAGGGGGCTGAACGCTCCTACGAGCAGTACTTC. It is translated as CASRGGQGAERSYEQYF.

The chain combines TRBV11-3 with TRBJ2-1, with D tentatively TRBD2 (5 bases). The V end was cut by 5 bases, the J end by 9 bases, with 11 bases between. CDR1 and CDR2 from the germline V gene are SGHNT and YENEEA. The CDR3 is made up of 12 amino acids. CDR3 in amino acids: CASSQDRGEQFF. CDR3 bases: TGTGCCAGCAGCCAAGACCGGGGTGAGCAGTTCTTC. The complete variable domain, with remaining parts taken from reference TRBV11-3 and TRBJ2-1, reads EAGVVQSPRYKIIEKKQPVAFWCNPISGHNTLYWYLQNLGQGPELLIRYENEEAVDDSQLPKDRFSAERLKGVDSTLKIQPAELGDSAVYLCASSQDRGEQFFGPGTRLTVL.

This sequence joins TRBV28 and TRBJ1-5, with 9 bases lining up with TRBD1. V shed 8 bases and J 2 bases; nucleotides not matched to a gene: 4. This CDR3 comprises 14 residues. CDR1 is MDHEN, CDR2 SYDVKM, per germline. The CDR3 sequence is CASRQGGGNQPQHF. CDR3 DNA: TGTGCCAGCCGACAGGGGGGCGGCAATCAGCCCCAGCATTTT.

The rearrangement joins TRBV3-1 (or the pseudogene TRBV3-2) to TRBJ2-3; TRBD1 agrees at 9 bases. This CDR3 region has 15 residues. Germline V gene sequence: CDR1 LGHDT, CDR2 YNNKEL (reference sequence). J lost 5 bases, V lost 5 bases, and 8 bases had no gene match. This chain's CDR3 is CASSGRDRAQDTQYF. CDR3 nucleotides: TGTGCCAGCAGCGGCCGGGACAGGGCTCAAGATACGCAGTATTTT.

The chain employs TRBV30 and TRBJ2-7, with TRBD1 matching over 11 bases. The germline V gene encodes CDR1 GTSNPN and CDR2 SVGIG (reference sequence). The CDR3 extends over 15 amino acids. V shed 1 base, J shed 2 bases, and the junction held 4 bases outside the gene matches. CDR3 nucleotides: TGTGCCTGGAGTGGGACAGGGGGCGTCCCCTACGAGCAGTACTTC. As protein: CAWSGTGGVPYEQYF.

The chain employs TRBV7-9 and TRBJ2-1, with TRBD1 identical over 10 bases. The CDR3 totals 19 residues. V trimming: 4 bases; J trimming: 0 bases; junction bases outside the gene matches: 12. Per germline, CDR1 SEHNR and CDR2 FQNEAQ (reference sequence). CDR3 in DNA: TGTGCCAGCAGCTATCTACCGGGACAGGGGACCGCCTCCTACAATGAGCAGTTCTTC. Translation: CASSYLPGQGTASYNEQFF.

The gene calls are TRBV7-2 and TRBJ2-2; tentative D call: TRBD2 (6 bases). CDR1 SGHTA and CDR2 FQGNSA come from the germline V gene. CDR3 length: 14 residues. The V gene lost 5 bases and the J gene lost 1 base, with 8 bases spanning the gap. CDR3 region: CASSAGRNTGELFF. CDR3 sequence (DNA): TGTGCCAGCAGCGCGGGACGGAACACCGGGGAGCTGTTTTTT.

This clone occurred once. One junction end disagrees with the germline gene, perhaps due to a read error. The chain has TRBV7-7 and TRBJ2-2; 8 bases are a match to TRBD1. The CDR3 has 16 amino acids. In germline, CDR1 is SSHAT, CDR2 FNYEAQ (reference sequence). The CDR3 protein is CASSSTGQVLTGELFF. The CDR3 DNA reads as TGTGCTAGCAGCTCCACGGGACAGGTCCTCACCGGGGAGCTGTTTTTT.

The V gene is TRBV24-1, the J gene TRBJ2-3; D is perhaps TRBD1 (5 bases). The CDR3 length is 12 residues. CDR1 and CDR2 from the germline V gene are KGHDR and SFDVKD. Trimming removed 5 bases from V and 4 bases from J, with 6 bases in between. CDR3 DNA: TGTGCCACCAGTGTAGGGGCAGATACGCAGTATTTT. The encoded protein is CATSVGADTQYF.

V is TRBV27 and J is TRBJ1-1; D is unresolved. CDR3 length equals 12 residues. Trimming removed 6 bases at V and 5 bases at J, with 10 bases between. CDR1 and CDR2 (germline): MNHEY, SMNVEV (reference sequence). CDR3 bases: TGTGCCAGCAGACGAGGTGGGACTGAAGCTTTCTTT. Translating gives CASRRGGTEAFF.

The chain couples TRBV7-6 to TRBJ1-1; D not resolved. This CDR3 is built from 14 residues. V lost 0 bases, J lost 4 bases, and 9 bases lay in between. Per germline, CDR1 SGHVS and CDR2 FNYEAQ. The CDR3 DNA follows: TGTGCCAGCAGCTTAGCCCCCCTGGCCACTGAAGCTTTCTTT. Translating it yields CASSLAPLATEAFF.

This clone was seen a handful of times. The chain has TRBV5-1 and TRBJ1-4, with 9 bases identical to TRBD1. The CDR3 consists of 15 residues. Per the germline V gene, CDR1 is SGHRS and CDR2 is YFSETQ. Germline trimming cut 4 bases from V and 6 bases from J; bases unmatched to any gene: 7. CDR3 residues: CASSGTGGADEKLFF. The CDR3 nucleotides are TGCGCCAGCAGCGGTACAGGGGGCGCGGATGAAAAACTGTTTTTT.

The chain joins TRBV30 to TRBJ2-4; 10 bases align to TRBD1. Looked up from germline, CDR1 is GTSNPN and CDR2 is SVGIG (reference sequence). Losses at the gene ends were 3 bases for V and 8 bases for J; bases not matched to a gene: 10. There are 15 residues in the CDR3. The CDR3 DNA is TGTGCCTGGAGACCGGGACAGGGGTTAGGAGACATTCAGTACTTC. It translates to CAWRPGQGLGDIQYF.

The chain is built from TRBV19 and TRBJ2-6; D is possibly TRBD1 (5 bases). The V and J ends lost 5 bases and 2 bases respectively, with 13 bases between them. Germline V gene sequence: CDR1 LNHDA, CDR2 SQIVND (reference sequence). The CDR3 is 16 residues long. CDR3 residues: CASSASPRAGANVLTF. CDR3 in DNA: TGTGCCAGTAGTGCATCCCCCAGGGCTGGGGCCAACGTCCTGACTTTC. Full variable domain (remainder filled in from reference TRBV19 and TRBJ2-6): DGGITQSPKYLFRKEGQNVTLSCEQNLNHDAMYWYRQDPGQGLRLIYYSQIVNDFQKGDIAEGYSVSREKKESFPLTVTSAQKNPTAFYLCASSASPRAGANVLTFGAGSRLTVL.